This TCR beta chain emerged from a study of T cells after yellow fever vaccination. With 5 bases removed from V and 1 base from J, the gap between germline ends came to 5 bases. The CDR3 runs 13 residues. Many counts were recorded for this clonotype. Its specificity is not known. Study findings and constraints: It was a weaker secondary response, yet one that peaked faster, at day 5 versus 15. Researchers cautioned that FACS-sorted repertoires could harbor abundant clonotypes contaminating from the bulk population.

Template-switching 5'RACE yielded the TCR cDNA; a universal primer site and UMIs were added in the process. Each CDR3 protein gets one entry after TCRdb re-called the 5' RACE reads with MiXCR. The profile shows about 75,000 distinct CDR3 sequences, more than 5.5% of them singletons. This chain joins TRBV12-3 or TRBV12-4 and TRBJ2-2; no clear D. The sample here was CD8+ T cells sorted from PBMCs, taken 10 to 11 days after the first yellow fever vaccination. This sequence originates from a man aged 18 to 35 who received the YFV17D yellow fever vaccine. The CDR3 coding sequence is TGTGCCAGCAGTGTAGGGAACACCGGGGAGCTGTTTTTT. Translating gives CASSVGNTGELFF.